The present T cell receptor (beta chain) was sequenced within a study of blood T cell repertoires in COVID-19 (dated by TCRdb to between 2020 and 2021). Study-level background: Samples from collaborators originated in the United States, Italy and Spain and spanned both the acute and convalescent phases of COVID-19. The material from the prospective study consisted of cDNA or gDNA derived from T cells, B-cell-depleted T cells, or PBMCs. The samples were drawn from the first 160 participants of the ongoing ImmuneRACE study and from roughly 1,300 subjects provided by 6 global collaborators. The dataset comprised deeply sampled blood TCRbeta repertoires from subjects exposed to, actively infected with, or recovered from COVID-19. The repertoires were released in a freely available public database intended as a resource for research on the immune response to SARS-CoV-2. HLA class I and class II types, where available, came from metadata supplied by the sample provider rather than from assay-based typing. Sample metadata almost always included a de-identified subject ID, COVID-19 status, age in years and sex. Broad study findings and their caveats: Clinical and demographic metadata were provided uncurated, with the amount varying by source and participant.

The CDR1 and CDR2 encoded by the germline V gene are SNHLY and FYNNEI. Including the terminal cysteine and phenylalanine, the CDR3 comprises 18 residues. Solely the CDR3 DNA is kept, with 54 bases framed from the first base. At the junction V is shortened by 4 bases and J by 1 base; bases outside the gene matches: 9. At one collaborating source in Seattle, patients were enrolled during active infection and were followed longitudinally through the course of disease. Whole blood was collected in K2EDTA tubes by collaborating institutions according to the institutions' own protocols. For TCRbeta analysis, collaborators shipped samples as frozen whole blood, isolated PBMCs, or DNA extracted from either of those sample types. With respect to this clone: The antigen it recognizes is unknown. No much larger clone exists at a distance of one base, and base qualities are not known.

TCRbeta CDR3 regions were amplified from genomic DNA using the immunoSEQ Assay, a bias-controlled multiplex PCR. From the authors' description of their analysis: Within the assay, amplification of reference gene primers was used to estimate how many nucleated cells each sample contained. To quantify the absolute abundance of each unique TCRbeta CDR3 rearrangement, sequence reads were collapsed and filtered. For each sample, productive Simpson clonality was calculated by taking the square root of Simpson's diversity index across productive rearrangements. TCRdb holds this immuneACCESS table with in-frame rearrangements only. Some clones are missing; in checked studies, unresolved V genes explain under half, and the rest has no known cause. From that table come the V and J calls and clone size; the DNA was used to work out D and trimming. In all, the sample holds about 170,000 clones, and roughly nine tenths of those were seen once. The top ten constitute approximately 11% of the sample.

The sequence was obtained from a woman in her sixties or seventies with COVID-19, enrolled during active disease. The chain couples TRBV2 to TRBJ2-7, with 14 bases matching TRBD2. Input material: peripheral blood. Here is the DNA: TGTGCCAGCAGTGGCCCGGGACTAGCGGGGGCTAAGTCCTACGAGCAGTACTTC. Its protein is CASSGPGLAGAKSYEQYF.